A single sample gave rise to the 24 T cell receptor beta chains below, sequenced in a study of T cells in women clearing cervical HPV infection. Some clones are missing from TCRdb's copy, which holds only in-frame ones; the method was immunoSEQ multiplex PCR. In total, the table holds some 46,000 clones. The source material was blood buffy coat. The source of these receptors is a woman between 18 and 75 years old with a cervical HPV16 infection that either progressed to CIN3+ or cleared (not recorded which).

On this clone: The read ends 3 residues before the CDR3 terminus; that terminus is restored from the germline J gene. The chain is built from TRBV20-1 and TRBJ1-5; 10 bases match TRBD1. This CDR3 has 14 amino acids. Germline V gene sequence: CDR1 DFQATT, CDR2 SNEGSKA (reference sequence). After removal of 6 bases from V and 1 base from J, the junction contained 3 bases not matched to a gene. The covered CDR3 bases are TGCAGTGCCCGGACAGGGGGAAGCAATCAGCCC. Its protein product is CSARTGGSNQP. The full CDR3 sequence reads CSARTGGSNQPQHF.

Comments on this clone: The read is 3 residues too short to cover the CDR3 end, so that end is filled in from the germline J gene. This chain joins TRBV5-5 and TRBJ2-3; 8 nucleotides line up with TRBD1. CDR3 length equals 15 residues. Trimming removed 1 base from V and 2 bases from J; junction bases left unmatched: 3. The germline CDR1 and CDR2 sequences are SGHKS and YYEKEE (reference sequence). CDR3 sequence: CASSLRQGYTDTQYF. CDR3 DNA (partial): TGTGCCAGCAGCTTGAGACAGGGGTACACAGATACG.

As regards this clone: The observed sequence ends 3 residues before the CDR3 terminus, with the missing tail filled in from the germline J gene. The chain couples TRBV20-1 to TRBJ2-5; D call uncertain. The CDR3 consists of 16 residues. Looked up from germline, CDR1 is DFQATT and CDR2 is SNEGSKA (reference sequence). V dropped 0 bases and J dropped 0 bases, with 14 bases sitting between them. CDR3 DNA, as far as it was read: TGCAGTGCTAGAGATGGCGGTATGGCCTACCAAGAGACC. Residues: CSARDGGMAYQET. In full, the CDR3 reads CSARDGGMAYQETQYF.

Of note for this clone: The read comes to an end 3 residues before the CDR3 does, leaving the germline J gene to fill in the end. The rearrangement uses TRBV7-8 and TRBJ2-3, with D tentatively TRBD1 (5 bases). Germline CDR1 reads SGHVS; CDR2 reads FQNEAQ. The CDR3 is 16 amino acids. Trimming stripped 1 base from V and 1 base from J, with 12 bases between. The CDR3 sequence: CASSLDGALGTDTQYF. The CDR3 DNA, read in part, is TGTGCCAGCAGCTTAGATGGGGCGCTTGGCACAGATACG.

Remarks on this clone: The DNA ends 3 residues before the CDR3 does, and the rest of the CDR3 is filled in from the germline J gene. This chain connects TRBV19 to TRBJ2-1; 10 bases are shared with TRBD2. The CDR3 contains 15 residues. V lost 6 bases to trimming and J lost 5 bases; unmatched junction nucleotides: 7. Looked up from germline, CDR1 is LNHDA and CDR2 is SQIVND (reference sequence). This CDR3 is CASRSGRALDNEQFF. The sequenced part of the CDR3 DNA is TGTGCCAGTAGAAGCGGGAGGGCCCTAGACAATGAG.

Points on this clone: The read terminates 3 residues before the CDR3 end, so the remaining end is supplied by the germline J gene. This chain connects TRBV5-1 to TRBJ2-2; D uncertain. The V end lost 0 bases, the J end lost 0 bases, and 3 bases lay between the germline ends. CDR1 SGHRS and CDR2 YFSETQ come from the germline V gene. The CDR3 extends over 14 amino acids. CDR3 sequence reads: CASSLAPNTGELFF. Partial CDR3 DNA: TGCGCCAGCAGCTTGGCTCCGAACACCGGGGAG.

The covered CDR3 bases are TGTGCCAGCTCACCTACTAGAAATGGCAATGAG. This translates into CASSPTRNGNE. The entire CDR3 protein is CASSPTRNGNEQFF. J is TRBJ2-1 and V is TRBV18, with D possibly matching TRBD2 (5 bases). Read sequence stops 3 residues before the CDR3 end, and the germline J gene provides the missing end. This CDR3 is built from 14 residues. Germline V CDR1 and CDR2: KGHSH, LQKENI. V lost 3 bases and J 6 bases, leaving 12 bases between the germline ends.

Notes on this clone: Read sequence stops 3 residues before the CDR3 end, and the germline J gene provides the missing end. The chain joins TRBV5-6 to TRBJ2-7; no clear D. The CDR3 runs to 14 residues. V shed 2 bases and J shed 6 bases, with 15 bases lying between them. The germline gives CDR1 SGHDT, CDR2 YYEEEE. CDR3 residues: CASSFRRIGFEQYF. CDR3 DNA (partial): TGTGCCAGCAGCTTCCGGCGGATCGGTTTCGAG.

The covered CDR3 bases are TGCGCCAGCAGCTTGGGACAGTTACAAGAGACC. This gives the protein CASSLGQLQET. The complete CDR3 protein is CASSLGQLQETQYF. This chain links TRBV5-1 with TRBJ2-5; D possibly corresponds to TRBD1 (5 bases). The read ends 3 residues shy of where the CDR3 ends; the end is completed using the germline J gene. Germline V gene sequence: CDR1 SGHRS, CDR2 YFSETQ. There are 14 residues in the CDR3. V lost 0 bases and J lost 2, with 8 bases in between. The full variable domain, completed using reference TRBV5-1 and TRBJ2-5, is KAGVTQTPRYLIKTRGQQVTLSCSPISGHRSVSWYQQTPGQGLQFLFEYFSETQRNKGNFPGRFSGRQFSNSRSEMNVSTLELGDSALYLCASSLGQLQETQYFGPGTRLLVL.

On this clone itself: The CDR3 goes on 3 residues after the read ends, and that part is filled in from the germline J gene. The V and J genes are TRBV18 and TRBJ1-6, with a weak D call TRBD1 (6 bases). There are 15 residues in the CDR3. In germline, CDR1 is KGHSH, CDR2 LQKENI. V was trimmed by 5 bases and J by 8 bases, leaving 16 bases between them. Incomplete CDR3 DNA: TGTGCCAGCTCAACTGCAAAGGACAGTCATTCACCC. It translates to CASSTAKDSHSP. The whole CDR3 reads CASSTAKDSHSPLHF. Filled out from reference TRBV18 and TRBJ1-6, the complete variable domain reads NAGVMQNPRHLVRRRGQEARLRCSPMKGHSHVYWYRQLPEEGLKFMVYLQKENIIDESGMPKERFSAEFPKEGPSILRIQQVVRGDSAAYFCASSTAKDSHSPLHFGNGTRLTVT.

With regard to this clone: Read coverage stops 3 residues before the CDR3 terminus; the germline J gene supplies the remainder. The gene calls are TRBV7-8 and TRBJ1-2; D might be TRBD1 (6 bases). Germline CDR1 is SGHVS and CDR2 is FQNEAQ. Trimming took off 2 bases at V and 7 bases at J, with 11 bases between the two ends. The CDR3 has 13 amino acids. CDR3 residues: CASSLQGFGGYTF. CDR3 DNA (partial): TGTGCCAGCAGCTTACAGGGGTTCGGTGGC.

About this clone: Read sequence stops 3 residues before the CDR3 end, and the germline J gene provides the missing end. The chain links TRBV20-1 to TRBJ1-3; 7 bases agree with TRBD1. Trimming took 0 bases from V and 7 from J; bases not matched to a gene: 21. The CDR3 is 19 residues long. Germline-derived CDR1 and CDR2 are DFQATT and SNEGSKA (reference sequence). CDR3 loop: CSARDIVEGGDLLRNTIYF. CDR3 DNA, as far as it was read: TGCAGTGCTAGAGATATTGTAGAAGGGGGCGATTTGCTGCGGAACACC.

With regard to this clone: The CDR3 end is not reached by the read, which stops 3 residues before it; the germline J gene fills it in. The chain recombines TRBV10-3 with TRBJ2-7; D uncertain. Looked up from germline, CDR1 is ENHRY and CDR2 is SYGVKD. The CDR3 extends over 13 amino acids. Trimming cost V 0 bases and J 3 bases, with 6 bases left between them. The CDR3 bases that were read are TGTGCCATCAGTGAGTCAGGCAGCTACGAG. Encoded protein: CAISESGSYE. The CDR3 as a whole reads CAISESGSYEQYF.

Turning to this clone: Read data end 3 residues before the CDR3 end; the end is taken from the germline J gene. The chain recombines TRBV10-2 with TRBJ2-7; D is unresolved. V was clipped by 6 bases and J by 6 bases, with 12 bases between them. This CDR3 has 12 residues. CDR1 and CDR2 from the germline V gene are WSHSY and SAAADI. CDR3 residues: CASSETRSEQYF. Incomplete CDR3 DNA: TGCGCCAGCAGCGAGACTCGCTCCGAG.

Comments on this clone: The read finishes 3 residues shy of the CDR3 end, and the germline J gene is used to complete it. The rearrangement joins TRBV18 to TRBJ2-7; maybe TRBD1 (5 bases). Germline V gene lookup returns CDR1 KGHSH and CDR2 LQKENI. With 2 bases removed from V and 6 bases from J, the gap between germline ends came to 11 bases. CDR3 length equals 13 residues. CDR3 protein: CASSPSSRGEQYF. The part of the CDR3 DNA that was read is TGTGCCAGCTCACCAAGCTCAAGGGGCGAG. Combining the CDR3 with reference TRBV18 and TRBJ2-7 gives the whole variable domain NAGVMQNPRHLVRRRGQEARLRCSPMKGHSHVYWYRQLPEEGLKFMVYLQKENIIDESGMPKERFSAEFPKEGPSILRIQQVVRGDSAAYFCASSPSSRGEQYFGPGTRLTVT.

In the case of this clone: A read error may produce the germline difference seen at one junction end. The missing CDR3 end, 3 residues past where the read stops, is filled in from the germline J gene. The V and J genes are TRBV7-3 and TRBJ1-6; D is perhaps TRBD1 (5 bases). Germline V lookup: CDR1 SGHTA, CDR2 FQGTGA. The CDR3 has 15 residues. The DNA read from the CDR3 is TGTACCAGCAGCTTAAATCCGGGGGGTAATTCACCC. This encodes CTSSLNPGGNSP. The entire CDR3 is CTSSLNPGGNSPLHF.

On this clone: Read data end 3 residues before the CDR3 end; the end is taken from the germline J gene. V and J are TRBV7-8 and TRBJ2-7; TRBD1 matches at 9 bases. Germline V gene lookup returns CDR1 SGHVS and CDR2 FQNEAQ. This CDR3 is 15 amino acids long. The ends lost 3 bases at V and 0 bases at J; junction bases unmatched: 3. The CDR3: CASSFRDRASYEQYF. The sequenced CDR3 bases are TGTGCCAGCAGCTTCCGGGACAGGGCCTCCTACGAG.

About this clone itself: The missing CDR3 end, 3 residues past where the read stops, is filled in from the germline J gene. The chain has TRBV5-8 and TRBJ1-3; D unresolved. The germline V gene has CDR1 SGHTS and CDR2 YDEGEE. V lost 4 bases and J lost 5, with 10 bases in between. CDR3 length: 13 residues. The sequenced CDR3 bases are TGTGCCAGCAGCCCCTCCGTAAGAAACACC. This gives the protein CASSPSVRNT. The complete CDR3 reads CASSPSVRNTIYF.

In the case of this clone: From the germline J gene comes the end of the CDR3, since the read stops 3 residues before it. The J gene is TRBJ2-7, the V gene TRBV29-1; no firm D call. This CDR3 contains 11 residues. The germline V gene encodes CDR1 SQVTM and CDR2 ANQGSEA. With 4 bases removed from V and 2 bases from J, the gap between germline ends came to 6 bases. This chain's CDR3 is CSVALTYEQYF. The DNA read from the CDR3 is TGCAGCGTTGCCCTAACCTACGAG.

Note on this clone: The CDR3 is cut off 3 residues early in the read; its end comes from the germline J gene. The chain carries TRBV5-1 and TRBJ2-1; 7 bases match TRBD1. This CDR3 has 17 amino acids. The germline V gene encodes CDR1 SGHRS and CDR2 YFSETQ. Losses at the gene ends were 0 bases for V and 1 base for J; bases not matched to a gene: 7. CDR3 in amino acids: CASSLDRGGGSYNEQFF. CDR3 DNA (partial): TGCGCCAGCAGCTTGGACAGGGGCGGAGGTTCCTACAATGAG.

Remarks on this clone: The read terminates 3 residues ahead of where the CDR3 ends, so the germline J gene completes it. The chain couples TRBV30 to TRBJ2-3, with D maybe TRBD2 (5 bases). Germline-derived CDR1 and CDR2 are GTSNPN and SVGIG (reference sequence). Trimming stripped 6 bases from V and 7 bases from J, with 11 bases between. The CDR3 spans 11 residues. CDR3 in amino acids: CACVLGYTQYF. CDR3 bases read: TGTGCCTGCGTACTAGGATATACG.

As for this clone: The read finishes 3 residues shy of the CDR3 end, and the germline J gene is used to complete it. The rearrangement links TRBV30 to TRBJ2-5, with D possibly matching TRBD2 (7 bases). The V and J ends lost 7 bases and 4 bases respectively, with 16 bases between them. The CDR3 runs 13 residues. The V gene's germline CDR1 is GTSNPN and CDR2 SVGIG (reference sequence). The sequenced CDR3 bases are TGTGCCTTGAGCCCGGGGGGCTCAGAGACC. It codes for CALSPGGSET. From start to end, the CDR3 is CALSPGGSETQYF.

In the case of this clone: The sequenced fragment ends 3 residues before the CDR3 boundary, so the rest is inferred from the germline J gene. The gene calls are TRBV2 and TRBJ1-5; 9 nucleotides agree with TRBD1. Germline CDR1 reads SNHLY; CDR2 reads FYNNEI. V lost 1 base and J lost 7; bases outside the gene matches: 8. The CDR3 extends over 16 amino acids. CDR3 DNA (partial): TGTGCCAGCAGTGAAGAACAGGGGGCGCTAGGACAGCCC. It specifies CASSEEQGALGQP. The complete CDR3 sequence is CASSEEQGALGQPQHF. The full variable domain, its missing parts supplied by reference TRBV2 and TRBJ1-5, is EPEVTQTPSHQVTQMGQEVILRCVPISNHLYFYWYRQILGQKVEFLVSFYNNEISEKSEIFDDQFSVERPDGSNFTLKIRSTKLEDSAMYFCASSEEQGALGQPQHFGDGTRLSIL.

In the case of this clone: The read finishes 3 residues shy of the CDR3 end, and the germline J gene is used to complete it. This chain joins TRBV19 and TRBJ2-7, with unresolved D. The V and J ends lost 3 bases and 0 bases respectively, with 6 bases between them. Germline-derived CDR1 and CDR2 are LNHDA and SQIVND (reference sequence). There are 13 residues in the CDR3. This chain's CDR3 is CASSIGSSYEQYF. The sequenced part of the CDR3 DNA is TGTGCCAGTAGTATTGGCAGCTCCTACGAG.